The 14 T cell receptor beta chains below were found in one sample sequenced in a study of blood T cell repertoires in COVID-19. The method was immunoSEQ multiplex PCR; TCRdb's version includes in-frame clones alone and lacks a portion of them. The table lists around 90,000 clones, around 90% of them singletons, with more than 14% in the top ten. Sequencing used peripheral blood. These receptor sequences come from a male donor with acute or convalescent COVID-19.

The V gene is TRBV11-2, the J gene TRBJ2-3; 7 bases agree with TRBD2. There are 17 residues in the CDR3. V shed 5 bases and J 0 bases; nucleotides not matched to a gene: 11. CDR1 is SGHAT, CDR2 FQNNGV, per germline. The CDR3 nucleotides read TGTGCCAGCAGCCCCGAGGGGTGGGGGGGGAGCACAGATACGCAGTATTTT. Translating gives CASSPEGWGGSTDTQYF.

This chain uses TRBV28 with TRBJ1-5; TRBD1 matches 12 bases. There are 19 residues in the CDR3. The trim removed 6 bases at V and 4 bases at J, leaving 16 bases unmatched. Germline CDR1 reads MDHEN; CDR2 reads SYDVKM. DNA of the CDR3: TGTGCCAGCAGAACTCTCATGTGGGACAGGGGGCGTTTGAATCAGCCCCAGCATTTT. Translated: CASRTLMWDRGRLNQPQHF.

This clone has a handful of counts. This chain uses TRBV5-5 with TRBJ2-2, with no clear D. CDR3 length: 16 residues. From germline, CDR1 is SGHKS and CDR2 YYEKEE (reference sequence). V shed 4 bases and J shed 2 bases, with 15 bases lying between them. Here the CDR3 DNA reads TGTGCCAGCAGCCCTACCTATGCGTTAAACACCGGGGAGCTGTTTTTT. As protein: CASSPTYALNTGELFF.

This clone was seen once. This chain connects TRBV3-1 (or the pseudogene TRBV3-2) to TRBJ2-7; 9 bases fit TRBD1. The CDR3 runs 16 residues. Trimming cost V 4 bases and J 2 bases; bases outside gene matches: 9. CDR1 is LGHDT and CDR2 is YNNKEL in the germline V gene (reference sequence). CDR3 coding DNA: TGTGCCAGCAGCCGCCAGCTGGGACAGGGTACCTACGAGCAGTACTTC. This encodes CASSRQLGQGTYEQYF.

The chain recombines TRBV30 with TRBJ1-4; maybe TRBD1 (5 bases). The CDR3 runs 14 residues. CDR1 is GTSNPN and CDR2 is SVGIG in the germline V gene (reference sequence). V lost 1 base, J lost 7 bases, and 13 bases lay in between. The CDR3 DNA follows: TGTGCCTGGAGTGGGGGGACTGGGTTTGAAAAACTGTTTTTT. This codes for CAWSGGTGFEKLFF.

The V gene is TRBV7-2, the J gene TRBJ1-2, with 7 bases that match TRBD1. Losses at the gene ends were 5 bases for V and 2 bases for J; bases not matched to a gene: 8. The CDR3 loop spans 15 amino acids. Germline CDR1 is SGHTA and CDR2 is FQGNSA. The chain's CDR3 is CASSRYTGENYGYTF. Written as DNA, the CDR3 is TGTGCCAGCAGCCGGTATACAGGGGAGAACTATGGCTACACCTTC. The full variable domain, its missing parts supplied by reference TRBV7-2 and TRBJ1-2, is GAGVSQSPSNKVTEKGKDVELRCDPISGHTALYWYRQSLGQGLEFLIYFQGNSAPDKSGLPSDRFSAERTGGSVSTLTIQRTQQEDSAVYLCASSRYTGENYGYTFGSGTRLTVV.

This clone was seen a single time. This chain links TRBV7-3 with TRBJ1-6, with 8 positions matching TRBD1. Trimming at V came to 5 bases and at J to 3 bases, leaving 3 bases not matched to a gene. This CDR3 is 15 amino acids long. Germline V gives CDR1 SGHTA, CDR2 FQGTGA. In nucleotides, the CDR3 is TGTGCCAGCAGCATACAGGGGGACTATAATTCACCCCTCCACTTT. Translating gives CASSIQGDYNSPLHF.

The rearrangement joins TRBV30 to TRBJ2-5, with 8 nucleotides matching TRBD2. Trimming took 4 bases from V and 4 from J; bases not matched to a gene: 11. This CDR3 has 15 amino acids. Germline V CDR1 and CDR2: GTSNPN, SVGIG (reference sequence). CDR3 coding DNA: TGTGCCTGGACCCTGGGCGGGGGGAGAGCAGAGACCCAGTACTTC. Translated, it gives CAWTLGGGRAETQYF.

As to this clone: Within the sample, other DNA sequences also encode this same CDR3. The chain joins TRBV27 to TRBJ2-2; no reliable D call. This CDR3 region has 16 residues. V was clipped by 3 bases and J by 1 base, with 12 bases between them. From germline, CDR1 is MNHEY and CDR2 SMNVEV (reference sequence). The CDR3 nucleotides are TGTGCCAGCAGTTTCTCGCAGGATCTGAACACCGGGGAGCTGTTTTTT. It translates to CASSFSQDLNTGELFF.

The chain joins TRBV24-1 to TRBJ2-5, with 10 bases identical to TRBD1. The CDR3 loop spans 20 amino acids. Germline CDR1 and CDR2: KGHDR and SFDVKD. Trimming at V came to 4 bases and at J to 2 bases, leaving 18 bases not matched to a gene. The CDR3 bases are TGTGCCACCAGTGAGCCACCGGGACAGGGGCTCTCAGGAGGGCAAGAGACCCAGTACTTC. It yields the protein CATSEPPGQGLSGGQETQYF.

V gene TRBV18 combines with J gene TRBJ2-3, with D possibly TRBD2 on 6 matching bases. Germline values: CDR1 KGHSH, CDR2 LQKENI. Trimming pared 3 bases from V and 2 bases from J, leaving 18 bases between. The CDR3 runs 17 residues. CDR3: CASSPLGQLAATDTQYF. In DNA form, the CDR3 reads TGTGCCAGCTCACCTCTCGGACAACTAGCCGCCACAGATACGCAGTATTTT.

The chain carries TRBV21-1 and TRBJ1-4; TRBD1 is the table's D call, not checked against the DNA. TRBV21-1 is a recognized pseudogene. The CDR3 has 17 residues. This chain's CDR3 is CASSKRTERDSPEKLFF. CDR3 sequence (DNA): TGTGCCAGCAGCAAAAGAACCGAACGGGACAGCCCTGAAAAACTGTTTTTT.

V and J are TRBV10-3 and TRBJ2-2, with 9 bases that match TRBD1. The CDR3 loop spans 16 amino acids. Germline loops: CDR1 ENHRY, CDR2 SYGVKD. Unmatched junction bases numbered 4, after V lost 0 bases and J lost 5 bases. The CDR3 sequence: CAISESQQGATGELFF. The CDR3 DNA is TGTGCCATCAGTGAGTCCCAACAGGGGGCGACCGGGGAGCTGTTTTTT.

The chain is built from TRBV5-4 and TRBJ2-3; 7 bases match TRBD1. With 4 bases clipped from V and 8 bases from J, the junction kept 10 bases outside the gene matches. Germline lookup yields CDR1 SGHNT and CDR2 YYREEE (reference sequence). The CDR3 spans 14 residues. CDR3: CASSTGTDTGTQYF. For the CDR3, the DNA is TGTGCCAGCAGCACCGGGACAGACACTGGTACGCAGTATTTT.